This T cell receptor (beta chain) originates from a study of response to subunit inactivated influenza vaccine. This clonotype occurred many times. Using its own MiXCR run on the RT-PCR reads, TCRdb lists one record per CDR3 protein. The table shows about 620,000 distinct CDR3 sequences, with 11% occurring only once. V was clipped by 6 bases and J by 6 bases; unmatched bases: 12. There are 17 residues in the CDR3. Germline CDR1 reads MNHEY; CDR2 reads SVGEGT. In addition, the sample was reused for a study of T cells expressing NK-cell markers. Per that paper: Making the TCR beta cDNA relied on 5'RACE template switching with UMIs. Researchers got TCR beta repertoires out of sorted CD3+CD56+NKG2C+, CD3+CD56+NKG2C- and CD3+CD56-NKG2C+ T cells. Most of the eight sequenced donors tested HCMV-seropositive; one tested seronegative. Sorting of alpha-beta TCR T cells alone was achieved in several experiments with an anti-gamma-delta TCR antibody. There were a handful of donors in whom these clonotypes also led the CD3+CD56-NKG2C+ fraction.

J is TRBJ2-1 and V is TRBV6-2 or TRBV6-3; TRBD2 agrees at 12 bases. This specimen was PBMCs from blood, taken on the day of vaccination. The TCR comes from a middle-aged man who received an inactivated influenza vaccine. CDR3 in DNA: TGTGCCAGCAGAACGAGTAGACTAGCGGGAGAAGTCAATGAGCAGTTCTTC. It codes for CASRTSRLAGEVNEQFF.